This T cell receptor beta chain was sequenced in a study of blood T cell repertoires in COVID-19. Measured with immunoSEQ multiplex PCR; TCRdb has only the in-frame clones, and not every one. The sample yields 200,000 or so clones, about four fifths seen once. This clone was seen only once. Trimming cost V 2 bases and J 1 base, with 24 bases left between them. The CDR3 consists of 19 residues. Germline V CDR1 and CDR2: GTSNPN, SVGIG (reference sequence). V usage is TRBV30 and J usage is TRBJ1-5; D is perhaps TRBD1 (5 bases). This TCR derives from a woman aged 55-69 years with acute or convalescent COVID-19. Input material: peripheral blood. In DNA, the CDR3 is TGTGCCTGGAGTAAAAGGGCGGGACCGAAATCCTTGAGCAATCAGCCCCAGCATTTT. The encoded protein is CAWSKRAGPKSLSNQPQHF.